The sequence of this T cell receptor beta chain was determined in a study of cytomegalovirus exposure and HLA in healthy donors. Findings and caveats of the study: It was taken for granted in presence/absence analyses that sequencing depth across donors was roughly uniform.

Germline V gene data show CDR1 as MGHRA and CDR2 as YSYEKL. This CDR3 has 14 residues. Trimming removed 4 bases from V and 6 bases from J; junction bases left unmatched: 6. This clone was detected only a few times. The antigen remains undetermined. Primers for the PCR totalled 60 Vbeta and 13 Jbeta. TCRdb's table, derived via immunoSEQ multiplex PCR, lists solely in-frame clones and lacks some. The sample lists 170,000 or so clones; 75% to 90% were seen once. This sequence originates from a man younger than 45 in good health and CMV-seropositive. V gene TRBV4-1 combines with J gene TRBJ1-1; 9 bases fit TRBD1. Source material: PBMCs. CDR3 sequence reads: CASSLRQGEAEAFF. CDR3 sequence (DNA): TGCGCCAGCAGCCTCCGACAGGGGGAGGCTGAAGCTTTCTTT.